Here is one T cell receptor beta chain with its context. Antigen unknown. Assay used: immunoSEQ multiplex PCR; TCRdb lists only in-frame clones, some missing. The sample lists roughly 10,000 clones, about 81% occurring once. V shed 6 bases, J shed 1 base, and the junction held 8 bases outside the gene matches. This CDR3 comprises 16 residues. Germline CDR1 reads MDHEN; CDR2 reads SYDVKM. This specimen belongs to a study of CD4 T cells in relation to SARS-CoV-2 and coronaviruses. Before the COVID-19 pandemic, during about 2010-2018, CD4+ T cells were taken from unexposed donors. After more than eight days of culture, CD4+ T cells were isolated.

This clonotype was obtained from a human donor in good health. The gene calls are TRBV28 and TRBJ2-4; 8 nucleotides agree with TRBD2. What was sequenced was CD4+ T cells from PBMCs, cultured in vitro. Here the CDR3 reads CASSQPGGVAKNIQYF. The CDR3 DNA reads TGTGCCAGCAGCCAACCCGGGGGGGTGGCCAAAAACATTCAGTACTTC.